The subject of this entry is one T cell receptor (beta chain). The data were taken from a study of patients and donors after allogeneic stem cell transplantation. Germline CDR1 is LGHNA and CDR2 is YSLEER. Trimming took off 3 bases at V and 7 bases at J, with 13 bases between the two ends. This CDR3 region has 15 residues. TCRdb reanalysed the RT-PCR reads using MiXCR and keeps one entry per CDR3 protein. This sample has tens of thousands of distinct CDR3 sequences, with 35% to 40% found just once. This TCR came from a human donor who was either an allogeneic HSCT recipient or a stem cell or donor lymphocyte infusion donor (not recorded which). It is not recorded whose cells these are; they may come from a transplant donor. Specimen: blood, either unsorted or a sorted T cell fraction (not recorded which). The chain couples TRBV4-3 to TRBJ1-6; tentatively, D is TRBD1 (5 bases). CDR3 in amino acids: CASSQESGTNSPLHF. The CDR3, as DNA: TGCGCCAGCAGCCAGGAGTCAGGGACGAATTCACCCCTCCACTTT.